The T cell receptor beta chain described here comes from a study of shared clonotypes between healthy human individuals. This table comes from immunoSEQ multiplex PCR, and its TCRdb copy is limited to in-frame clones, with some not included. The sample yields 450,000 to 500,000 clones, 70% to 80% seen once. Germline V gives CDR1 SGHNT, CDR2 YYREEE (reference sequence). V lost 4 bases and J lost 4; bases outside the gene matches: 6. The CDR3 consists of 16 residues. The TCR was taken from a woman aged 40 to 50 in good health. Some clones in this sample may be carry-over from other donors' samples. Sequencing was carried out using PBMCs. This chain uses TRBV5-4 with TRBJ2-3, with 13 bases fitting TRBD2. The CDR3 region has the DNA TGTGCCAGCAGCCCGGGACTAGCGGGACAGTCAGATACGCAGTATTTT. Translated, it gives CASSPGLAGQSDTQYF.